This T cell receptor (beta chain) was recorded in a study of blood T cell repertoires in COVID-19 (TCRdb year 2020). About the investigation overall: Samples from collaborators originated in the United States, Italy and Spain and spanned both the acute and convalescent phases of COVID-19. Sample metadata almost always included a de-identified subject ID, COVID-19 status, age in years and sex. Samples came from the ongoing ImmuneRACE study (first 160 participants) plus 1,254 subjects from 6 global collaborators. The material from the prospective study consisted of cDNA or gDNA derived from T cells, B-cell-depleted T cells, or PBMCs. The repertoires were made available in a free public database intended to serve as a resource for research on the immune response to SARS-CoV-2. Where available, HLA class I and class II types were obtained from metadata supplied by the sample provider rather than from assay-based typing. The dataset comprised deeply sampled blood TCRbeta repertoires from subjects exposed to, actively infected with, or recovered from COVID-19. Broad study findings and their caveats: How much clinical and demographic metadata was included differed by source and by participant, and the metadata was provided uncurated.

The immunoSEQ Assay, a bias-controlled multiplex PCR, was used to amplify TCRbeta CDR3 regions from genomic DNA. In the source study's methods: The number of nucleated cells in each sample was estimated from the amplification of reference gene primers within the assay. Sequence reads were collapsed and filtered to measure the absolute abundance of every unique TCRbeta CDR3 rearrangement. For each sample, productive Simpson clonality was calculated as the square root of Simpson's diversity index over productive rearrangements. What TCRdb holds here is the immuneACCESS table cut down to in-frame rearrangements. Part of the clones is not present; checked against another copy, under half of the missing clones reflect an unresolved V gene, and the others are unexplained. V and J calls and clone size come straight from that table; D and trimming were deduced from the DNA. Here the sample has about 190,000 clones; nearly 90% occur a single time. The ten largest clones take up 0.62% of the sample.

Deletion took 5 bases off V and 0 bases off J, with a span of 14 bases between the germline ends. The germline V gene encodes CDR1 MDHEN and CDR2 SYDVKM. The CDR3, cysteine through phenylalanine, is 16 amino acids long. Only CDR3 DNA remains: 48 bases, in frame from the first base. To note about this clone: Its specific antigen is unknown. Per-nucleotide qualities are absent, and no much larger clonotype sits a single base away.

Whole blood was collected in K2EDTA tubes by collaborating institutions according to the institutions' own protocols. Collaborator samples were shipped for TCRbeta analysis as frozen whole blood, isolated PBMCs, or DNA extracted from either sample type. The clonotype comes from a man over 45 with acute or convalescent COVID-19. Recombination linked TRBV28 to TRBJ1-3; the D gene lacks a confident call. Sequencing was carried out using peripheral blood. Here is the DNA: TGTGCCAGCAGTCCCGCGGGAGTTAGCTCTGGAAACACCATATATTTT. Its translation reads: CASSPAGVSSGNTIYF.